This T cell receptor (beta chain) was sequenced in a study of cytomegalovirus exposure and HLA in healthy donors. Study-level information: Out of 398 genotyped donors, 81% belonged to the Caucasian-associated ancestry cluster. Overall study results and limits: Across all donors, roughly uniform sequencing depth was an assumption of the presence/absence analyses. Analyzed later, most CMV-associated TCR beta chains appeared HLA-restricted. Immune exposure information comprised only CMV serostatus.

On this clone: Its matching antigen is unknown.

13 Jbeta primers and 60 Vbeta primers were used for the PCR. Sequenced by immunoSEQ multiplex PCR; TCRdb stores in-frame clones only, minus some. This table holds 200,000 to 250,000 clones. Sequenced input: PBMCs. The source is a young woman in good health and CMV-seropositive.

This chain's CDR3 is CASSYSASAPDTQYF. The CDR3 region has the DNA TGTGCCAGCAGTTACTCGGCTAGTGCCCCAGATACGCAGTATTTT. The chain carries TRBV6-5 and TRBJ2-3; D uncertain. Deletions cut 0 bases from V and 4 bases from J, with 11 bases between. Germline V gives CDR1 MNHEY, CDR2 SVGAGI. The CDR3 length is 15 residues.